Listed here are 6 T cell receptor beta chains from one sample, sequenced in a study of CD8+CD57+ T cells in acquired aplastic anemia (dated by TCRdb to 2016 to 2019). Sequencing was carried out with an Illumina HiSeq 2000. Genomic DNA was used as template for profiling of TCR beta VDJ combinations and CDR3 sequences. Starting from the raw public reads, TCRdb applied fastp trimming at Q25, assembled clones with MiXCR and retained in-frame beta chains. When rows share a CDR3 protein, they turn into one entry using the most common DNA and genes. The sample records about 160,000 distinct CDR3 sequences, approximately 40% of which are singletons. 1.1% of the sample rests with the top ten. Sequencing was carried out using sorted CD4+, CD8+, or CD8+CD57+ T cells (not recorded which) from PBMCs. The receptors here all came from a human donor in good health.

Written as DNA, the CDR3 is TGTGCCAGCAGTGAAGCCAGGGAGGGTGGCTACACCTTC. This sequence encodes CASSEAREGGYTF. This chain links TRBV2 with TRBJ1-2; weak D call: TRBD1 (5 bases). Germline CDR1 SNHLY, CDR2 FYNNEI. Deletions cut 0 bases from V and 7 bases from J, with 9 bases between. The CDR3 extends over 13 amino acids.

The rearrangement joins TRBV24-1 to TRBJ1-2, with a possible D match to TRBD1 (6 bases). The CDR3 consists of 13 residues. Looked up from germline, CDR1 is KGHDR and CDR2 is SFDVKD. V was trimmed by 2 bases and J by 8 bases, leaving 11 bases between them. As DNA, the CDR3 is TGTGCCACCAGTGATTACAGGGATGACGGCTACACCTTC. It encodes CATSDYRDDGYTF.

This clonotype was counted many times. The J gene is TRBJ2-7, the V gene TRBV4-1; TRBD2 agrees at 12 bases. The CDR3 consists of 18 residues. V lost 1 base and J lost 0; bases outside the gene matches: 7. CDR1 and CDR2 (germline): MGHRA, YSYEKL. The DNA for the CDR3 is TGCGCCAGCAGCCAAGGACTAGCGGGAGTTAGGGGCTCCTACGAGCAGTACTTC. As protein: CASSQGLAGVRGSYEQYF.

Here the CDR3 reads CASSNNEKLFF. For the CDR3, the DNA is TGTGCCAGCAGCAATAATGAAAAACTGTTTTTT. The V gene is TRBV2, the J gene TRBJ1-4; no firm D call. V was clipped by 6 bases and J by 4 bases, with 3 bases between them. The germline gives CDR1 SNHLY, CDR2 FYNNEI. There are 11 residues in the CDR3.

The chain carries TRBV20-1 and TRBJ2-1; TRBD2 matches at 11 bases. The V and J ends lost 5 bases and 6 bases, in that order; junction bases with no gene match: 9. This CDR3 comprises 15 residues. Germline V gene sequence: CDR1 DFQATT, CDR2 SNEGSKA (reference sequence). CDR3 coding DNA: TGCAGTGCTGAGAAGGGAGGACTAGCGGGCAATGAGCAGTTCTTC. Protein: CSAEKGGLAGNEQFF.

In this sample, this clonotype turned up once. V and J are TRBV7-9 and TRBJ1-1; D is possibly TRBD1 (5 bases). V lost 3 bases, J lost 6 bases, and 11 bases lay in between. There are 13 residues in the CDR3. Germline lookup yields CDR1 SEHNR and CDR2 FQNEAQ (reference sequence). CDR3 loop: CASSFRPGSEAFF. The CDR3 coding sequence is TGTGCCAGCAGCTTTAGACCAGGGTCTGAAGCTTTCTTT.